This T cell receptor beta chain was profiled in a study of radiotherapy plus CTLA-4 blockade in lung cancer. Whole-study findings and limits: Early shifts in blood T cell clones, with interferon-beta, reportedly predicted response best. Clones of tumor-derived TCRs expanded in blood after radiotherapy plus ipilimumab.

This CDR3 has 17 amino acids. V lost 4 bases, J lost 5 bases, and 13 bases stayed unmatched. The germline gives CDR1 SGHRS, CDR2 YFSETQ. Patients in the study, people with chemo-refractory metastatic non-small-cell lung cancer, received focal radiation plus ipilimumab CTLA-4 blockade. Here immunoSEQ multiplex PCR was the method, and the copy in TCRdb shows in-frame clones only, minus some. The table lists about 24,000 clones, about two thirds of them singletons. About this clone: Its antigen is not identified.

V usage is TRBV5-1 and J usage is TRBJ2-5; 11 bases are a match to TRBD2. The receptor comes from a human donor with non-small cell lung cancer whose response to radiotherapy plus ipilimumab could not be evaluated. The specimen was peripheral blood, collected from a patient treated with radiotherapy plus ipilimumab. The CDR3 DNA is TGCGCCAGCAGCCCACGGACTAGCGGGCCGGCCGATGAGACCCAGTACTTC. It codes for CASSPRTSGPADETQYF.